This TCR beta chain was profiled in a study of shared clonotypes between healthy human individuals (TCRdb year 2020). Describing the broader study: The cohort included a few men and two women between 18 and 49 years of age. For each donor, CD4 naive and CD4 memory were each given three plates, CD8 naive was given two plates, and CD8 memory was given one plate. Blood TCR repertoires of several healthy adults were deeply sequenced to estimate repertoire size and the extent of clonotype sharing between individuals. To increase sequencing depth and limit assay-specific biases, different laboratories used diverse techniques to prepare libraries and sequence TCR repertoires. Leukapheresis yielded between about 0.85 and 10 billion PBMCs per donor. Overall study outcomes, separate from this receptor: Pairwise subsampling indicated that sequencing depth was expected to affect the degree of clonotype sharing among donors. Sharing across a few donors was observed for roughly 5.4% of naive CD4, around 3.5% of naive CD8, about 2.3% of memory CD4, and about 0.4% of memory CD8 clonotypes. Sampling was restricted to blood, and TCR repertoires in tissue are likely to differ from TCR repertoires in blood. The small number of donors limited the genetic and exposure-history diversity represented. Incomplete sequencing was indicated by rarefaction of sorted-subset datasets, despite the large sequencing depth. Clonotypes shared by all four sorted-subset donors showed higher generation probabilities than non-shared clonotypes. Naive subsets generally had larger estimated clonotype richness than memory subsets.

The donors were healthy, HIV-negative adults who had no recently reported acute infections or vaccinations. Only Caucasian adults living in Nashville, Tennessee, USA were represented among the donors. CD8 memory samples consisted of magnetically selected CD45RO+ cells combined with CCR7-negative CD45RA+ effector memory (TemRA) cells. Blood was obtained by leukapheresis, after which PBMCs were separated by Ficoll-Histopaque density gradient centrifugation and cryopreserved in liquid nitrogen vapor phase. Analytical flow cytometry was used to check the purity and quantity of each magnetically sorted T cell population. Each sorted fraction had its genomic DNA isolated and then quantified by UV absorbance on a Nanodrop 2000c. TCR CDR3 regions were amplified from genomic DNA by multiplex PCR using the deep immunoSEQ assay. Extracted genomic DNA from each cell subset was spread evenly across all wells of several immunoSEQ 96-well plates, with each plate serving as a replicate. For sorted subsets, approximately 190 ng of genomic DNA, equivalent to 30,000 or so T cell genomes, went into each replicate PCR. Purified libraries were quantified with a Qubit 3.0 fluorometer, sized on a Bioanalyzer 2100, and re-quantified with the KAPA Library Quantification kit. Each immunoSEQ 96-well plate was sequenced on its own single-read 150-cycle Illumina NextSeq 550 flow cell. Per the authors' processing: Because the immunoSEQ output held only junctional sequences and lacked quality scores, the filtering could not match the filtering applied to full-length reads. Sequences were annotated with PyIR, a Python wrapper for IgBLAST v1.9, and V/J genes and CDR3 were assigned using IMGT germline references. Reads were filtered out if the reads had weak V/J assignments (E-value above 1e-6), no CDR3, stop codons, out-of-frame junctions, or ambiguous translated residues. V3J clonotypes were defined by identical inferred V gene, J gene, and CDR3 amino acid sequence. Percentage overlap between repertoires was calculated by dividing the number of shared unique clonotypes by the size of the smaller repertoire. Richness of each repertoire was evaluated using RTK rarefaction, the Chao1 estimator, and Recon v2.1 estimates of unobserved clonotypes. OLGA was used to compute generation probabilities for all TCRbeta clonotypes that the gDNA method yielded from four donors. TCRdb re-hosts the immuneACCESS table, in-frame sequences only. Its copies lack some clones; in the studies checked, an unresolved V gene accounts for under half of them, and the cause for the rest is not known. The V and J calls and clone size come from that table; D and trimming were worked out from the DNA. For this sample the table gives some 690,000 clones, of which about 90% were detected only once. 34% of the sample is held by the ten biggest clonotypes.

In regard to this clone: Its antigen target is currently unknown. No base qualities exist here, and no much larger clone lies one base off it.

The germline V gene provides CDR1 SNHLY and CDR2 FYNNEI. The cysteine opens and the phenylalanine closes a CDR3 of 17 amino acids. Only the CDR3 portion is preserved as DNA: 51 bases, with reading frame beginning at the first base. V is pruned by 5 bases and J by 7 bases, leaving 15 bases of the junction without a gene match. The V and J genes are TRBV2 and TRBJ1-5; a stretch of 9 junction bases matches TRBD1. The sample taken for sequencing was memory CD8+ T cells from PBMCs. The intended sense of this specimen's cell subset or site label: CD45RO+ cells pooled with CCR7-negative TemRA cells. The sequence derives from a man aged 18 to 30 in good health. Some clones in this sample may be carry-over from other donors' samples. The DNA reads as follows: TGTGCCAGCAGTCACCACCTTACAGGGGGCGCCGGGCAGCCCCAGCATTTT. Translated, this gives CASSHHLTGGAGQPQHF.